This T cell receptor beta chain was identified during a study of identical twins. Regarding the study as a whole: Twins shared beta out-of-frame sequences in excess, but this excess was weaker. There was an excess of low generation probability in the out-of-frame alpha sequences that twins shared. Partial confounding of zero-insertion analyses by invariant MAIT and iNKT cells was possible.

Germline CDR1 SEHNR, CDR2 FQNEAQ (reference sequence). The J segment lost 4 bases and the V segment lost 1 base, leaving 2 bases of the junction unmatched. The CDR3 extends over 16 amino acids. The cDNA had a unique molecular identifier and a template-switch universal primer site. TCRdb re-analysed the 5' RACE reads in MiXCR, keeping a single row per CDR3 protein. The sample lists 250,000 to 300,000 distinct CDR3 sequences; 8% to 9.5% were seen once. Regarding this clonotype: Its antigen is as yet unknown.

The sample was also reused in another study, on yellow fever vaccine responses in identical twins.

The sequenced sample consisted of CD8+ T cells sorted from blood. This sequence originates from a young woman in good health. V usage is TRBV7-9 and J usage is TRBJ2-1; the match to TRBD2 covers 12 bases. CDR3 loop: CASSLGGTSGYNEQFF. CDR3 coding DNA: TGTGCCAGCAGCTTAGGCGGGACTAGCGGGTACAATGAGCAGTTCTTC.